A selection of T cell receptor beta chains follows, all from one sample in a study of CD8 T cells in ankylosing spondylitis. TCRdb independently ran MiXCR on the 5' RACE reads; one entry per CDR3 protein. The table lists 220,000 or so distinct CDR3 sequences, about 18% of them singletons. The sample taken for sequencing was blood, either unsorted or a sorted T cell fraction (not recorded which). All receptors derive from a male donor with ankylosing spondylitis. The CDR3 runs from the conserved cysteine through the conserved F or W. The order of the fields is V gene, clone size, D gene, J gene, CDR3 DNA, CDR3 protein. A D gene is named only where the DNA matches it firmly. Only some rows state a clone size, as once, few, many or a class for expanded clones.

V: TRBV12-3/TRBV12-4
size: many
D: .
J: TRBJ1-2
DNA: TGTGCCACCCGGGCAGGGGACCACTATGGCTACACCTTC
CDR3: CATRAGDHYGYTF

V: TRBV7-3
size: .
D: .
J: TRBJ2-2
DNA: TGTGCCAGCAGCTTAACGACAGACACCGGGGAGCTGTTTTTT
CDR3: CASSLTTDTGELFF

V: TRBV9
size: .
D: .
J: TRBJ2-5
DNA: TGTGCCAGCAGCGTAGAGGCCCAAGAGACCCAGTACTTC
CDR3: CASSVEAQETQYF

V: TRBV18
size: few
D: TRBD2
J: TRBJ2-1
DNA: TGTGCCAGCTCACCGGAGCGTAAGGAAAGCGGGGGGTCCTATTACAATGAGCAGTTCTTC
CDR3: CASSPERKESGGSYYNEQFF

V: TRBV11-2
size: few
D: TRBD2
J: TRBJ2-3
DNA: TGTGCCAGCAGCTTAGTTCGGGCTAGCGGGGGGGCTTTGTTCAAAACAGATACGCAGTATTTT
CDR3: CASSLVRASGGALFKTDTQYF

V: TRBV7-2
size: .
D: TRBD1
J: TRBJ2-7
DNA: TGTGCCAGCGGAATAGACAGGGACCACTACGAGCAGTACTTC
CDR3: CASGIDRDHYEQYF

V: TRBV6-1
size: .
D: TRBD2
J: TRBJ2-7
DNA: TGTGCCAGCAGCTCGGATAGCGGGGGGTCCCTCGGGGAGCAGTACTTC
CDR3: CASSSDSGGSLGEQYF

V: TRBV7-8
size: .
D: TRBD2
J: TRBJ2-1
DNA: TGTGCCAGCAGCCCCCTAGGAGCGGGAGATCACAATGAGCAGTTCTTC
CDR3: CASSPLGAGDHNEQFF

V: TRBV2
size: .
D: .
J: TRBJ1-5
DNA: TGTGCCATCAGTCCCTACGGTTCGCGCGAAGTAGGCAATCAGCCCCAGCATTTT
CDR3: CAISPYGSREVGNQPQHF

V: TRBV20-1
size: few
D: TRBD2
J: TRBJ2-7
DNA: TGCAGTGCTAGGGCGGGGGGGTCCTACGAGCAGTACTTC
CDR3: CSARAGGSYEQYF

V: TRBV4-3
size: .
D: .
J: TRBJ1-2
DNA: TGCGCCAGCAGCCAAGATCAGGACCTTACCTTGAGGGGCTACACCTTC
CDR3: CASSQDQDLTLRGYTF

V: TRBV4-1
size: .
D: TRBD2
J: TRBJ2-1
DNA: TGCGCCAGCAGCCAAGAGGGCGGGAGTCTCAACAATGAGCAGTTCTTC
CDR3: CASSQEGGSLNNEQFF

V: TRBV19
size: .
D: TRBD1
J: TRBJ2-7
DNA: TGTGCCAGTAGTCCGGGACAGGGGGATGTCGAGCAGTACTTC
CDR3: CASSPGQGDVEQYF

V: TRBV11-2
size: few
D: .
J: TRBJ2-3
DNA: TGTGCCAGCAGCTTAGATCGCGGGGTGTGGACAGATACGCAGTATTTT
CDR3: CASSLDRGVWTDTQYF

V: TRBV29-1
size: many
D: .
J: TRBJ2-1
DNA: TGCAGCGTTGAGTCCCCAGGGTTCAATGAGCAGTTCTTC
CDR3: CSVESPGFNEQFF

V: TRBV29-1
size: .
D: .
J: TRBJ1-4
DNA: TGCAGCGTTGAAGTCGCGGGACCGAGGGTTGGGGAAAAACTGTTTTTT
CDR3: CSVEVAGPRVGEKLFF

V: TRBV20-1
size: few
D: TRBD1
J: TRBJ2-5
DNA: TGCAGTGCCCCAAAAGGGACAGGAAATGGCCTCCAAGAGACCCAGTACTTC
CDR3: CSAPKGTGNGLQETQYF

V: TRBV4-2
size: few
D: .
J: TRBJ1-5
DNA: TGTGCCAGCAGCCAAGAGGGGGGAGGAGTTCAGCCCCAGCATTTT
CDR3: CASSQEGGGVQPQHF

V: TRBV4-1
size: .
D: .
J: TRBJ1-2
DNA: TGCGCCAGCAGCCAAGTTCTGAAAGGCCCGGCGATGTATGGCTACACCTTC
CDR3: CASSQVLKGPAMYGYTF

V: TRBV6-2/TRBV6-3
size: .
D: .
J: TRBJ2-1
DNA: TGTGCCAGCAGCTTAGCGGAGCCGACCTACAATGAGCAGTTCTTC
CDR3: CASSLAEPTYNEQFF

V: TRBV4-1
size: many
D: TRBD2
J: TRBJ2-7
DNA: TGCGCCAGCAGCCAGATAGCGGGGCCGTTGGACGAGCAGTACTTC
CDR3: CASSQIAGPLDEQYF

V: TRBV6-4
size: .
D: .
J: TRBJ2-7
DNA: TGTGCCAGCAGTGACCCGCAGAGCACCTACGAGCAGTACTTC
CDR3: CASSDPQSTYEQYF

V: TRBV29-1
size: few
D: .
J: TRBJ2-7
DNA: TGCAGCGTTGTTTGGGGAGGGGGGCACTACGAGCAGTACTTC
CDR3: CSVVWGGGHYEQYF

V: TRBV11-2
size: few
D: .
J: TRBJ2-5
DNA: TGTGCCAGCAGCTTAGGCCAGGGGGGGCAGGCCCAAGTAGTGACCCAGTACTTC
CDR3: CASSLGQGGQAQVVTQYF

V: TRBV2
size: few
D: .
J: TRBJ2-7
DNA: TGTGCCAGCACTCCCCAAACGATCCCCGAGCAGTACTTC
CDR3: CASTPQTIPEQYF

V: TRBV10-2
size: few
D: .
J: TRBJ1-2
DNA: TGCGCCAGCAGTGAGGACAGACACCTTTATGGCTACACCTTC
CDR3: CASSEDRHLYGYTF

V: TRBV19
size: .
D: .
J: TRBJ1-1
DNA: TGTGCCAGTAATGGGGGGGGAGCTGAAGCTTTCTTT
CDR3: CASNGGGAEAFF